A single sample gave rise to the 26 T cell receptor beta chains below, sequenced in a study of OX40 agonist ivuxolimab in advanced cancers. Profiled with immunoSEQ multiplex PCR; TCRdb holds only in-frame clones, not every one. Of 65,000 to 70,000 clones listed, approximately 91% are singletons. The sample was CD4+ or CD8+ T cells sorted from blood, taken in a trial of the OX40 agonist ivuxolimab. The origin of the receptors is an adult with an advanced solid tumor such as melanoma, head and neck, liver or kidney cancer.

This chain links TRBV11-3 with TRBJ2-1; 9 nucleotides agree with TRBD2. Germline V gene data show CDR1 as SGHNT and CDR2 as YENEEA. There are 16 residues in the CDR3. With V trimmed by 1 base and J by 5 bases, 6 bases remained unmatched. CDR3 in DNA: TGTGCCAGCAGCTTAGGGGGGACTAGCTTCCACAATGAGCAGTTCTTC. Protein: CASSLGGTSFHNEQFF.

Here the CDR3 reads CASSGGQGVQPQHF. Here the CDR3 DNA reads TGTGCCAGCAGTGGGGGACAGGGAGTACAGCCCCAGCATTTT. The rearrangement links TRBV2 to TRBJ1-5; 9 bases are shared with TRBD1. Trimming cost V 4 bases and J 7 bases; bases outside gene matches: 5. The CDR3 contains 14 residues. Germline CDR1 and CDR2: SNHLY and FYNNEI.

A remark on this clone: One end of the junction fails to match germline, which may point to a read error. CDR3 in amino acids: CASSLGASGSTGELFF. CDR3 DNA sequence: TGTGCTAGCAGCTTAGGGGCTAGCGGTAGCACCGGGGAGCTGTTTTTT. J is TRBJ2-2 and V is TRBV7-7, with 7 bases matching TRBD2. Germline assignment: CDR1 SSHAT and CDR2 FNYEAQ (reference sequence). The CDR3 is made up of 16 amino acids.

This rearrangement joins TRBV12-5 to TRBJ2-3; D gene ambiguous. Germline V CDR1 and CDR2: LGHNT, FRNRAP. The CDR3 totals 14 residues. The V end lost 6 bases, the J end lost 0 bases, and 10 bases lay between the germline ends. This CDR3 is CASGERKSTDTQYF. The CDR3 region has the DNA TGTGCTAGTGGGGAGCGCAAGAGCACAGATACGCAGTATTTT.

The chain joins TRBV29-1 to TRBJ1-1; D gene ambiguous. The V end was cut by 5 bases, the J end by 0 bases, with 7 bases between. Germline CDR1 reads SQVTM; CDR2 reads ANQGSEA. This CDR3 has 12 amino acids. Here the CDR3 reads CSVQVMNTEAFF. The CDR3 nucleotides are TGCAGCGTTCAGGTAATGAACACTGAAGCTTTCTTT.

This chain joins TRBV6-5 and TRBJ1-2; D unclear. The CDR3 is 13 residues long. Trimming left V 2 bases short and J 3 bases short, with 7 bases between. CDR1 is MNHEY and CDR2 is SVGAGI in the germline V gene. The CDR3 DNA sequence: TGTGCCAGCAGTTACGTGCAGGACTATGGCTACACCTTC. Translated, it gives CASSYVQDYGYTF.

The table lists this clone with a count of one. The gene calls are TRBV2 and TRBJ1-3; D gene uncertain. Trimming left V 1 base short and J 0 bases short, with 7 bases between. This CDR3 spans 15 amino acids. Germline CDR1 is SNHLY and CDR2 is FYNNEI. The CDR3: CASSEGTLSGNTIYF. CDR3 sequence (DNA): TGTGCCAGCAGTGAAGGGACGCTCTCTGGAAACACCATATATTTT.

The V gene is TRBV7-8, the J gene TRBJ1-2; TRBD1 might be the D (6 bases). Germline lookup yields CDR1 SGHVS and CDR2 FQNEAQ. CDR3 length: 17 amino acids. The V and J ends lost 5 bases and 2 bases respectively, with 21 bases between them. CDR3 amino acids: CASSLQTPSGANYGYTF. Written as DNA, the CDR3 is TGTGCCAGCAGCCTACAAACCCCCTCAGGGGCCAACTATGGCTACACCTTC.

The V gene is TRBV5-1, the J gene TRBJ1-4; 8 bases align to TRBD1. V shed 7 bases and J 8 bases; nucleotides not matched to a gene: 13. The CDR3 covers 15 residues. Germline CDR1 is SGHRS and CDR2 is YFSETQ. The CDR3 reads CASAPEGQGREKLFF. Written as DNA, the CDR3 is TGCGCCAGCGCCCCGGAAGGACAGGGTCGGGAAAAACTGTTTTTT.

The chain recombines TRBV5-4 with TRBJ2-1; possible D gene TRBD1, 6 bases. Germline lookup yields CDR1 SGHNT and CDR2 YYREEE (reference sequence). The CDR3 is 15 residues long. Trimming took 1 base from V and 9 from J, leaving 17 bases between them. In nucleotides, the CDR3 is TGTGCCAGCAGCTTGCCTGGGGGCGTATGGGGTGAGCAGTTCTTC. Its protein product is CASSLPGGVWGEQFF.

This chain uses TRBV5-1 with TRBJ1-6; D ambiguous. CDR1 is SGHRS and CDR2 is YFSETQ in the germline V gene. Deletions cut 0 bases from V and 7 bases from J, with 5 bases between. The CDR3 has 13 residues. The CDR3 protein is CASSLDSNSPLHF. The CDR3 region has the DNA TGCGCCAGCAGCTTGGATTCCAATTCACCCCTCCACTTT.

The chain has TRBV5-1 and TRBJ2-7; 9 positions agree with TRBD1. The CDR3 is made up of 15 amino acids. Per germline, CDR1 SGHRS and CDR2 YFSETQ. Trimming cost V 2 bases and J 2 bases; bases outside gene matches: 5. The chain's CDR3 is CASSFTGTGPYEQYF. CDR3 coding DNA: TGCGCCAGCAGCTTTACCGGGACAGGGCCCTACGAGCAGTACTTC.

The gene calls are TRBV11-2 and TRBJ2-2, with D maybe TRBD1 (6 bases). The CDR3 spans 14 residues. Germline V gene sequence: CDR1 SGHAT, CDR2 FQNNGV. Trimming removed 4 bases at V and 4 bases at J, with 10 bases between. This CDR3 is CASSSRGGTGELFF. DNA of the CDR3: TGTGCCAGCAGCTCCCGAGGGGGCACCGGGGAGCTGTTTTTT.

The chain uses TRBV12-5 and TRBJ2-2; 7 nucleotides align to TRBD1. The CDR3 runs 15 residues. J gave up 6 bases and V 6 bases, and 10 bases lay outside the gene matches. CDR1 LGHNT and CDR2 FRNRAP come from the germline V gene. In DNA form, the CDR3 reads TGTGCTAGTGGCCAAGGGACAGTGCCTTCCGGGGAGCTGTTTTTT. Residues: CASGQGTVPSGELFF.

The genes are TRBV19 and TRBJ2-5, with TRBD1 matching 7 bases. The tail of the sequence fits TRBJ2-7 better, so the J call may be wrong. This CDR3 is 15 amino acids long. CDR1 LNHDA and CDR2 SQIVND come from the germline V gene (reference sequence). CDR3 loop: CASSTSGGSLPEQYF. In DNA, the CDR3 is TGTGCCAGTAGTACGTCAGGGGGTTCCCTTCCCGAGCAGTACTTC.

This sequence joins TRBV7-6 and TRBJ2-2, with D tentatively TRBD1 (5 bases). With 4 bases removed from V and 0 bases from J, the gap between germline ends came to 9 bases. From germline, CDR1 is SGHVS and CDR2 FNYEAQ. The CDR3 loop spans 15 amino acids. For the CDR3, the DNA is TGTGCCAGCAGCTCAGGGTTCGCGAACACCGGGGAGCTGTTTTTT. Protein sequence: CASSSGFANTGELFF.

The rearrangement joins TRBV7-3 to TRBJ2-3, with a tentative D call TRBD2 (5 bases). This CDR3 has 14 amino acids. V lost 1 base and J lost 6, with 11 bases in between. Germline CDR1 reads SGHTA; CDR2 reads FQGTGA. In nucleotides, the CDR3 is TGTGCCAGCAGCTTAAGTGGGAGAACTGATACGCAGTATTTT. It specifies CASSLSGRTDTQYF. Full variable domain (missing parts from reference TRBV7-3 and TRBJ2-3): GAGVSQTPSNKVTEKGKYVELRCDPISGHTALYWYRQSLGQGPEFLIYFQGTGAADDSGLPNDRFFAVRPEGSVSTLKIQRTERGDSAVYLCASSLSGRTDTQYFGPGTRLTVL.

Here the CDR3 reads CATSRAAYGYTF. The DNA for the CDR3 is TGTGCCACCAGCAGGGCAGCCTATGGCTACACCTTC. The chain is built from TRBV15 and TRBJ1-2; D remains ambiguous. Germline-derived CDR1 and CDR2 are LNHNV and YYDKDF (reference sequence). This CDR3 is built from 12 residues. The V and J ends lost 3 bases and 4 bases respectively, with 6 bases between them.

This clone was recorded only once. The CDR3 nucleotides are TGTGCCAGCAGCGTAGATGGAGACTACCGCACAGATACGCAGTATTTT. Protein: CASSVDGDYRTDTQYF. The chain employs TRBV9 and TRBJ2-3; maybe TRBD2 (5 bases). V was pared by 0 bases and J by 1 base, with 12 bases between. Germline V gene sequence: CDR1 SGDLS, CDR2 YYNGEE. This CDR3 is 16 amino acids long.

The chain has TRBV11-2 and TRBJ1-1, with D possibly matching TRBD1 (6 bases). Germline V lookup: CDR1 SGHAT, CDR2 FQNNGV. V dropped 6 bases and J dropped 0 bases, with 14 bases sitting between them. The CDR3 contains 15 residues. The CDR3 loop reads CASREHRVMNTEAFF. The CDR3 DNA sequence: TGTGCCAGCAGAGAACACAGGGTTATGAACACTGAAGCTTTCTTT.

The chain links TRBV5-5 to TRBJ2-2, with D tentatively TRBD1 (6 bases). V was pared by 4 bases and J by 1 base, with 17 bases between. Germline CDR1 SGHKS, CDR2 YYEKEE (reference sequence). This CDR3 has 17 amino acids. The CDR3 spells CASSLTGHNLNTGELFF. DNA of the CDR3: TGTGCCAGCAGCCTGACGGGACACAATTTGAACACCGGGGAGCTGTTTTTT.

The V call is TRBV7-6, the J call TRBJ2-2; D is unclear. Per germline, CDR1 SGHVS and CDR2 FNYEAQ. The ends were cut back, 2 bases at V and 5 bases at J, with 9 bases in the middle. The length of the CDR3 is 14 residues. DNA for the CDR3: TGTGCCAGCAGCTTAAGTGCCGTAACCGGGGAGCTGTTTTTT. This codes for CASSLSAVTGELFF.

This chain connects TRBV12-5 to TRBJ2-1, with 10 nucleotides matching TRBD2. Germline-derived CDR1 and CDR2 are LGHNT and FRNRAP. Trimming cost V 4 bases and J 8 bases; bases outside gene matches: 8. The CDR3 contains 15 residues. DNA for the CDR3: TGTGCTAGTGGTTGGGGACTAGCGAGAGTCGATGAGCAGTTCTTC. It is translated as CASGWGLARVDEQFF.

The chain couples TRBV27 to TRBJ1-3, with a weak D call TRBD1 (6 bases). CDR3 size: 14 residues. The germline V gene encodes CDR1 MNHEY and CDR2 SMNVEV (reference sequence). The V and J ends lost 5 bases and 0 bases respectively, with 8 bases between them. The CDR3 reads CASSRGFSGNTIYF. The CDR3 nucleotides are TGTGCCAGCAGTAGGGGGTTCTCTGGAAACACCATATATTTT.

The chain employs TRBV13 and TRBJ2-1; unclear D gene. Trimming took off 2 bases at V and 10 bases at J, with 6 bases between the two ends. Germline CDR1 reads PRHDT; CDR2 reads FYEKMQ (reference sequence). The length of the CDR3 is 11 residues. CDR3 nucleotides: TGTGCCAGCAGCTTACGAGCGGAGCAGTTCTTC. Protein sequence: CASSLRAEQFF.

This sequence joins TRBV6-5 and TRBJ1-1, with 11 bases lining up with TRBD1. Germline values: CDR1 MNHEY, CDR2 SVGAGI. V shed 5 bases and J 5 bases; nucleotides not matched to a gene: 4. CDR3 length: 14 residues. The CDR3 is CASSDGTGGTEAFF. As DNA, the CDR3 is TGTGCCAGCAGTGATGGGACAGGGGGAACTGAAGCTTTCTTT.